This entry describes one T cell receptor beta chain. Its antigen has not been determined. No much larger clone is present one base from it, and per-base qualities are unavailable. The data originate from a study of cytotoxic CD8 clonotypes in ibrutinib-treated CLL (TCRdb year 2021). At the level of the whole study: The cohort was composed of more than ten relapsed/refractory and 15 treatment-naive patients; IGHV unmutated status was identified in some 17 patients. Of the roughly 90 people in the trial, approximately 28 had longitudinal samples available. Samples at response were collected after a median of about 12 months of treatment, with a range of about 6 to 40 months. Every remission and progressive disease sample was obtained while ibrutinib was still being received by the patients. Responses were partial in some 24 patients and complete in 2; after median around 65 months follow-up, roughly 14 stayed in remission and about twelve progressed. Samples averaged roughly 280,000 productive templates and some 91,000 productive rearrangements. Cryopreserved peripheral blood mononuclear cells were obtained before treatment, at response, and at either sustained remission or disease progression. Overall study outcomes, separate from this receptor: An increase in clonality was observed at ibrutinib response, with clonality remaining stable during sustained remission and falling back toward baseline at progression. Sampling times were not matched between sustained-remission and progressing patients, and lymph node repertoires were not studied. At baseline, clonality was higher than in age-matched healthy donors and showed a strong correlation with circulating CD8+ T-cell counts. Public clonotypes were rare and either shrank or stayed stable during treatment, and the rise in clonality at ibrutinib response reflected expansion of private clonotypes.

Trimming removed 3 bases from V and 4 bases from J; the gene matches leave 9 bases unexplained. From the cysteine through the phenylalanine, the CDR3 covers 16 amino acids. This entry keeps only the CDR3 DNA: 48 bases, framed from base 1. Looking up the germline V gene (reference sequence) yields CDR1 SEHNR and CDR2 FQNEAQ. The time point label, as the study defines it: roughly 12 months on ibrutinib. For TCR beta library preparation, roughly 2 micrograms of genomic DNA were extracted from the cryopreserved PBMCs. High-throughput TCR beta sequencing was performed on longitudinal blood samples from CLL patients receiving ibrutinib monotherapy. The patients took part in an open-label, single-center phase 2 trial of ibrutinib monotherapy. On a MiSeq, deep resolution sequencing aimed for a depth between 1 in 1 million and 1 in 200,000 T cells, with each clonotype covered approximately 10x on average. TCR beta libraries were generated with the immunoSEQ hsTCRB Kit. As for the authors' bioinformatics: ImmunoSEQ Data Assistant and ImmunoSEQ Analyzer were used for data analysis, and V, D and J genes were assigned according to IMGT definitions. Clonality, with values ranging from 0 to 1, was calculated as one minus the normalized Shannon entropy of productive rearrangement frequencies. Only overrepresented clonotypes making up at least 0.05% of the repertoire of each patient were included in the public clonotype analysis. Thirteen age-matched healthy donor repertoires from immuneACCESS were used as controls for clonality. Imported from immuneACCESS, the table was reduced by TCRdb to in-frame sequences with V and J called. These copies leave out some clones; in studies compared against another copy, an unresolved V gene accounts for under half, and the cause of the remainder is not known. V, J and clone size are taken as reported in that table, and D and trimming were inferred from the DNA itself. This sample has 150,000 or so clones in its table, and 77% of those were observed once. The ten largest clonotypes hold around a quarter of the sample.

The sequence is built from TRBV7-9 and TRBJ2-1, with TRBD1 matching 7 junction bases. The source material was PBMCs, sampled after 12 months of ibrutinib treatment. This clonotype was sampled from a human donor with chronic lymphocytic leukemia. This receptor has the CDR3 CASSFPGQIPYNEQFF. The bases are TGTGCCAGCAGCTTCCCGGGACAGATCCCATACAATGAGCAGTTCTTC.